Each of the 30 T cell receptor beta chains below was sequenced from the same sample in a study of response to subunit inactivated influenza vaccine. TCRdb re-analysed the RT-PCR reads in MiXCR, keeping a single row per CDR3 protein. The repertoire holds 530,000 or so distinct CDR3 sequences, with over 25% as singletons. The sample was CD4+ T cells sorted from PBMCs, taken more than 4 days after vaccination. The receptors originated from a man in his fifties or sixties who received an inactivated influenza vaccine.

The CDR3 coding sequence is TGTGCCAGCAGCCAAGATGCGGGTTTTGGCTACACCTTC. Its translation: CASSQDAGFGYTF. The chain links TRBV3-1 to TRBJ1-2; D not certain. Germline CDR1 is LGHDT and CDR2 is YNNKEL (reference sequence). CDR3 length: 13 amino acids. V was cut by 0 bases and J by 7 bases, with 9 bases left in between.

The sample holds a few counts of this clonotype. The rearrangement uses TRBV6-2 or TRBV6-3 and TRBJ2-7; 7 nucleotides line up with TRBD2. Trimming took 6 bases from V and 0 from J; bases not matched to a gene: 8. The CDR3 consists of 15 residues. CDR1 and CDR2 from the germline V gene are MNHEY and SVGEGT. The CDR3 region is CASRRAAGDSYEQYF. The CDR3, as DNA: TGTGCCAGCAGGCGTGCCGCGGGGGACTCCTACGAGCAGTACTTC.

The rearrangement joins TRBV20-1 to TRBJ2-3; 10 nucleotides agree with TRBD2. The germline V gene encodes CDR1 DFQATT and CDR2 SNEGSKA (reference sequence). Trimming cost V 1 base and J 0 bases; bases outside gene matches: 4. The CDR3 has 16 amino acids. The chain's CDR3 is CSARGGLAESTDTQYF. CDR3 nucleotides: TGCAGTGCTAGAGGAGGACTAGCGGAAAGCACAGATACGCAGTATTTT.

The chain has TRBV2 and TRBJ2-2, with 9 bases identical to TRBD2. After removal of 7 bases from V and 5 bases from J, the junction contained 11 bases not matched to a gene. CDR3 length equals 16 residues. Germline values: CDR1 SNHLY, CDR2 FYNNEI. The CDR3 DNA sequence: TGTGCCAGCATCCGTGAGGCGGGAGGGGGAACCGGGGAGCTGTTTTTT. The encoded protein is CASIREAGGGTGELFF.

This clonotype was counted at least ten times. This sequence joins TRBV12-3 or TRBV12-4 and TRBJ2-3, with 7 bases identical to TRBD2. The V and J ends lost 5 bases and 8 bases, in that order; junction bases with no gene match: 13. This CDR3 comprises 15 residues. As DNA, the CDR3 is TGTGCCAGCAGTGCGGGGGACGGAAACATGGTTACGCAGTATTTT. Translating it yields CASSAGDGNMVTQYF.

J is TRBJ2-2 and V is TRBV6-2 or TRBV6-3; 10 bases fit TRBD1. J lost 1 base, V lost 6 bases, and 8 bases had no gene match. This CDR3 contains 17 residues. From germline, CDR1 is MNHEY and CDR2 SVGEGT. The DNA of the CDR3 is TGTGCCAGCAGCCGCCGTGGGACAGGGGTGAACACCGGGGAGCTGTTTTTT. Encoded protein: CASSRRGTGVNTGELFF.

This clonotype was seen ten or more times. Germline is not matched at one junction end, which may reflect a read error. The chain carries TRBV5-1 and TRBJ1-4, with TRBD1 matching over 9 bases. The CDR3 is 14 amino acids. Germline CDR1 SGHRS, CDR2 YFSETQ. Here the CDR3 DNA reads TGTGCCAGCAGCCTCGGGACAGGGTTTGAAAAACTGTTTTTT. Its translation is CASSLGTGFEKLFF.

This clonotype was recorded a few times. The chain uses TRBV20-1 and TRBJ1-1; D is unresolved. Trimming cost V 1 base and J 6 bases, with 12 bases left between them. Germline CDR1 reads DFQATT; CDR2 reads SNEGSKA (reference sequence). The CDR3 loop spans 13 amino acids. In DNA, the CDR3 is TGCAGTGCTAGAGTCCGACCCAGCTCTGAAGCTTTCTTT. Encoded protein: CSARVRPSSEAFF.

This rearrangement joins TRBV29-1 to TRBJ2-1, with 12 nucleotides matching TRBD2. CDR1 is SQVTM, CDR2 ANQGSEA, per germline. Trimming at V came to 8 bases and at J to 0 bases, leaving 5 bases not matched to a gene. CDR3 length: 15 amino acids. Here the CDR3 reads CSLAGGLASYNEQFF. CDR3 DNA: TGCAGCCTAGCGGGAGGGTTAGCCTCCTACAATGAGCAGTTCTTC.

This clonotype has a handful of counts. The rearrangement uses TRBV5-5 and TRBJ2-2; D is possibly TRBD2 (6 bases). V was shortened by 4 bases and J by 7 bases, with 17 bases between the two germline ends. Germline values: CDR1 SGHKS, CDR2 YYEKEE (reference sequence). CDR3 length equals 15 residues. The CDR3 sequence is CASSPGTPQLGELFF. The CDR3 nucleotides are TGTGCCAGCAGCCCGGGGACTCCCCAGCTCGGGGAGCTGTTTTTT.

The genes are TRBV7-2 and TRBJ2-7, with 8 bases matching TRBD2. CDR1 is SGHTA and CDR2 is FQGNSA in the germline V gene. The CDR3 spans 13 residues. With V trimmed by 3 bases and J by 5 bases, 3 bases remained unmatched. The CDR3 DNA follows: TGTGCCAGCAGCTTTCGAGCGGGGGACGAGCAGTACTTC. Translation: CASSFRAGDEQYF.

There are a few counts of this clonotype. In DNA form, the CDR3 reads TGTGCCACCTGGAGCGGGGGGGCAGATACGCAGTATTTT. Its translation: CATWSGGADTQYF. The chain links TRBV10-3 to TRBJ2-3; 10 bases match TRBD2. The V segment lost 10 bases and the J segment 4 bases; nucleotides outside the gene matches: 5. Looked up from germline, CDR1 is ENHRY and CDR2 is SYGVKD. This CDR3 has 13 amino acids.

In its sample, this clonotype was seen a few times. The chain combines TRBV20-1 with TRBJ1-5; TRBD1 matches 7 bases. Germline CDR1 and CDR2: DFQATT and SNEGSKA (reference sequence). This CDR3 is built from 13 residues. The V gene end was trimmed by 6 bases and the J gene end by 0 bases; junction bases not matched to a gene: 2. CDR3 loop: CSATGTSNQPQHF. CDR3 nucleotides: TGCAGTGCGACAGGGACTAGCAATCAGCCCCAGCATTTT.

This clonotype was observed once. The chain has TRBV20-1 and TRBJ1-4, with D unresolved. This CDR3 has 13 residues. Per the germline V gene, CDR1 is DFQATT and CDR2 is SNEGSKA (reference sequence). V was clipped by 6 bases and J by 7 bases, with 15 bases between them. The CDR3 protein is CSAKHPWGEKLFF. CDR3 in DNA: TGCAGTGCGAAGCACCCGTGGGGTGAAAAACTGTTTTTT.

The J gene is TRBJ2-7, the V gene TRBV28, with a possible D match to TRBD2 (6 bases). The ends were cut back, 1 base at V and 4 bases at J, with 17 bases in the middle. The germline CDR1 and CDR2 sequences are MDHEN and SYDVKM. The CDR3 is made up of 16 amino acids. CDR3 nucleotide sequence: TGTGCCAGCAGTTTATCATATGGGACTCCGATATACGAGCAGTACTTC. It yields the protein CASSLSYGTPIYEQYF.

In its sample, this clonotype was seen a few times. The chain links TRBV12-3 or TRBV12-4 to TRBJ1-2; 9 positions agree with TRBD1. The CDR3 consists of 14 residues. Losses at the gene ends were 6 bases for V and 8 bases for J; bases not matched to a gene: 10. Written as DNA, the CDR3 is TGTGCCAGCAGAAGAGGACAGGGGAAGGTCGGCTACACCTTC. It specifies CASRRGQGKVGYTF.

This clonotype has only a few counts. The V and J genes are TRBV20-1 and TRBJ2-5; TRBD1 aligns across 9 bases. CDR3 length: 16 residues. The germline V gene encodes CDR1 DFQATT and CDR2 SNEGSKA (reference sequence). With V trimmed by 3 bases and J by 1 base, 9 bases remained unmatched. CDR3 DNA: TGCAGTGCTAGGGGAACAGGGGGCACGGCCCAAGAGACCCAGTACTTC. As protein: CSARGTGGTAQETQYF.

The chain has TRBV6-2 or TRBV6-3 and TRBJ2-2; 13 nucleotides match TRBD2. The CDR3 runs to 17 residues. With 2 bases clipped from V and 1 base from J, the junction kept 1 base outside the gene matches. Per the germline V gene, CDR1 is MNHEY and CDR2 is SVGEGT. The CDR3 is CASSYRTSGRNTGELFF. CDR3 bases: TGTGCCAGCAGTTACCGGACTAGCGGGAGGAACACCGGGGAGCTGTTTTTT.

This clonotype was counted only a few times. The chain combines TRBV7-9 with TRBJ1-2; the D gene is possibly TRBD1 (5 bases). Trimming left V 1 base short and J 3 bases short, with 18 bases between. The CDR3 spans 17 residues. Germline CDR1 reads SEHNR; CDR2 reads FQNEAQ (reference sequence). The CDR3 nucleotides read TGTGCCAGCAGCTTAGTGGGGGGAAAGCTGCGTCACTATGGCTACACCTTC. Protein product: CASSLVGGKLRHYGYTF. The whole variable domain, filled in from reference TRBV7-9 and TRBJ1-2, reads DTGVSQNPRHKITKRGQNVTFRCDPISEHNRLYWYRQTLGQGPEFLTYFQNEAQLEKSRLLSDRFSAERPKGSFSTLEIQRTEQGDSAMYLCASSLVGGKLRHYGYTFGSGTRLTVV.

The chain is built from TRBV6-5 and TRBJ1-4; 7 bases align to TRBD1. The V gene end was trimmed by 0 bases and the J gene end by 6 bases; junction bases not matched to a gene: 4. From germline, CDR1 is MNHEY and CDR2 SVGAGI. This CDR3 spans 15 amino acids. CDR3 bases: TGTGCCAGCAGTTACTCGGGCAGGGGGTATGAAAAACTGTTTTTT. Encoded protein: CASSYSGRGYEKLFF.

This chain links TRBV7-3 with TRBJ2-3, with D unresolved. Germline V lookup: CDR1 SGHTA, CDR2 FQGTGA. Trimming shortened V by 0 bases and J by 4 bases, and 8 bases separated the two germline ends. CDR3 length: 14 residues. Written as DNA, the CDR3 is TGTGCCAGCAGCTTAACGTGGAACGCAGATACGCAGTATTTT. As protein: CASSLTWNADTQYF. The full variable domain, its missing parts supplied by reference TRBV7-3 and TRBJ2-3, is GAGVSQTPSNKVTEKGKYVELRCDPISGHTALYWYRQSLGQGPEFLIYFQGTGAADDSGLPNDRFFAVRPEGSVSTLKIQRTERGDSAVYLCASSLTWNADTQYFGPGTRLTVL.

The chain has TRBV29-1 and TRBJ2-2; either TRBD1 or TRBD2 may supply D (5 bases each). The V gene's germline CDR1 is SQVTM and CDR2 ANQGSEA. The CDR3 consists of 16 residues. Trimming pared 3 bases from V and 1 base from J, leaving 15 bases between. CDR3 sequence (DNA): TGCAGCGTTGAGACTCCGGGACGGATGAACACCGGGGAGCTGTTTTTT. Amino acid sequence: CSVETPGRMNTGELFF.

This clonotype showed up just a few times. This chain connects TRBV20-1 to TRBJ2-7; tentatively, D is TRBD2 (6 bases). Germline V gene sequence: CDR1 DFQATT, CDR2 SNEGSKA (reference sequence). Between the trimmed V and J ends, which lost 0 bases and 2 bases, there was a span of 8 bases. The CDR3 has 13 amino acids. The CDR3 DNA reads TGCAGTGCTAGAGATCTAGCGCCCTACGAGCAGTACTTC. The encoded protein is CSARDLAPYEQYF.

V is TRBV4-1 and J is TRBJ1-5; 7 bases are shared with TRBD1. Germline trimming cut 1 base from V and 3 bases from J; bases unmatched to any gene: 3. The CDR3 contains 15 residues. Germline values: CDR1 MGHRA, CDR2 YSYEKL. The CDR3 region is CASSQGRGLNQPQHF. The CDR3 nucleotides read TGCGCCAGCAGCCAAGGTAGGGGGCTCAATCAGCCCCAGCATTTT.

This clonotype was recorded a few times. This chain connects TRBV12-3 or TRBV12-4 to TRBJ2-5; TRBD1 aligns across 9 bases. V shed 3 bases, J shed 6 bases, and the junction held 8 bases outside the gene matches. The CDR3 is 15 residues long. The CDR3 coding sequence is TGTGCCAGCAGTTTTTACCGGGACAGGGCGCAGACCCAGTACTTC. As protein: CASSFYRDRAQTQYF.

The chain couples TRBV12-3 or TRBV12-4 to TRBJ2-1, with 8 bases identical to TRBD1. This CDR3 is 15 amino acids long. V trimming: 2 bases; J trimming: 6 bases; junction bases outside the gene matches: 6. The CDR3 here is CASSLIGTGVNEQFF. The DNA for the CDR3 is TGTGCCAGCAGTTTAATAGGGACAGGAGTCAATGAGCAGTTCTTC.

This clonotype was counted between two and nine times. The V call is TRBV5-1, the J call TRBJ2-1, with a possible D match to TRBD2 (5 bases). CDR1 and CDR2 from the germline V gene are SGHRS and YFSETQ. This CDR3 spans 16 amino acids. V lost 0 bases to trimming and J lost 4 bases, with 14 bases between them. This CDR3 is CASSLAVLGSYNEQFF. DNA of the CDR3: TGCGCCAGCAGCTTGGCCGTATTAGGGAGTTACAATGAGCAGTTCTTC.

This clonotype was detected only a few times. The V and J genes are TRBV7-6 and TRBJ2-1, with 9 bases matching TRBD1. This CDR3 has 15 residues. The V and J ends lost 5 bases and 4 bases, in that order; junction bases with no gene match: 6. The germline V gene has CDR1 SGHVS and CDR2 FNYEAQ. DNA for the CDR3: TGTGCCAGCAGCATGGGACAGGGCAGGTACAATGAGCAGTTCTTC. It specifies CASSMGQGRYNEQFF. Looking up the rest from reference TRBV7-6 and TRBJ2-1 gives the full variable domain: GAGVSQSPRYKVTKRGQDVALRCDPISGHVSLYWYRQALGQGPEFLTYFNYEAQQDKSGLPNDRFSAERPEGSISTLTIQRTEQRDSAMYRCASSMGQGRYNEQFFGPGTRLTVL.

The chain links TRBV14 to TRBJ2-7; TRBD2 aligns across 8 bases. Looked up from germline, CDR1 is SGHDN and CDR2 is FVKESK. This CDR3 region has 14 residues. V gave up 4 bases and J gave up 6 bases; unmatched junction bases: 8. CDR3 nucleotide sequence: TGTGCCAGCAGCCGAGGACTAGCAGCGGGCGAGCAGTACTTC. This gives the protein CASSRGLAAGEQYF. Filled out from reference TRBV14 and TRBJ2-7, the complete variable domain reads EAGVTQFPSHSVIEKGQTVTLRCDPISGHDNLYWYRRVMGKEIKFLLHFVKESKQDESGMPNNRFLAERTGGTYSTLKVQPAELEDSGVYFCASSRGLAAGEQYFGPGTRLTVT.

In this sample, this clonotype turned up many times. This chain joins TRBV12-3 or TRBV12-4 and TRBJ2-2; the match to TRBD1 covers 7 bases. The CDR3 length is 14 residues. J lost 5 bases, V lost 6 bases, and 6 bases had no gene match. The CDR3 coding sequence is TGTGCCAGCAGCAACAGGGGTAGAACCGGGGAGCTGTTTTTT. This translates into CASSNRGRTGELFF.